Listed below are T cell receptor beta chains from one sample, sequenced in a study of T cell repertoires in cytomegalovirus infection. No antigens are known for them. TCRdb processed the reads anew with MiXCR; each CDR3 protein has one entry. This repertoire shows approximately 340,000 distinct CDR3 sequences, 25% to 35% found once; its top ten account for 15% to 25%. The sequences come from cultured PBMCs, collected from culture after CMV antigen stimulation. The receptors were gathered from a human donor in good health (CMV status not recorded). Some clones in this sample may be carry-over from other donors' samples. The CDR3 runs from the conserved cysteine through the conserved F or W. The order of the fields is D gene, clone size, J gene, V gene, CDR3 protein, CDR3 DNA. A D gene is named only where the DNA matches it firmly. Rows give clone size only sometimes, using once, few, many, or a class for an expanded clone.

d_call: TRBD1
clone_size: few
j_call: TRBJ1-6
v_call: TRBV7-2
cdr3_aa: CASSFGQGGSPLHF
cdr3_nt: TGTGCCAGCAGCTTTGGACAGGGTGGGTCACCCCTCCACTTT

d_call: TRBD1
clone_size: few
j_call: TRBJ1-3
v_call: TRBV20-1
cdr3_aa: CSARMRQGLPGNTIYF
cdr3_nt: TGCAGTGCTAGAATGAGACAGGGGCTACCTGGAAACACCATATATTTT

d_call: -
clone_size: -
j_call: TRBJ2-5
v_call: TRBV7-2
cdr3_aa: CASSLQAETQYF
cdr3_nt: TGTGCCAGCAGCTTACAGGCAGAGACCCAGTACTTC

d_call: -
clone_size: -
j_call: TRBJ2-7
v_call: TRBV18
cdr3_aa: CASSPPTDRTEQYF
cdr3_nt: TGTGCCAGCTCACCCCCAACTGACAGAACCGAGCAGTACTTC

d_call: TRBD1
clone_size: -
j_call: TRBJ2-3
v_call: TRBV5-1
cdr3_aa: CASRPVTTWTGGVDTQYF
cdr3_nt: TGCGCCAGCAGACCGGTGACCACATGGACAGGGGGCGTAGATACGCAGTATTTT

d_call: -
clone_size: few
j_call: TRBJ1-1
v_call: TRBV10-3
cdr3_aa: CAISAGGRNTEAFF
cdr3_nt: TGTGCCATCAGTGCGGGGGGGCGGAACACTGAAGCTTTCTTT

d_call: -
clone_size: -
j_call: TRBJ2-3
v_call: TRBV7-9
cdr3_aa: CASYIGDSTDTQYF
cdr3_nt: TGTGCCAGTTATATTGGGGATAGCACAGATACGCAGTATTTT

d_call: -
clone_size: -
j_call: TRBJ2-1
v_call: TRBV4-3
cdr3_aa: CASSPGRHSSSYNEQFF
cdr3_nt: TGCGCCAGCAGCCCCGGACGGCATTCGAGCTCCTACAATGAGCAGTTCTTC

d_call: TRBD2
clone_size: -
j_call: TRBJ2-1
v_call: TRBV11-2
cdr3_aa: CASSPRTSGIVGNEQFF
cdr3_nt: TGTGCCAGCAGCCCTCGGACTAGCGGGATCGTGGGCAATGAGCAGTTCTTC

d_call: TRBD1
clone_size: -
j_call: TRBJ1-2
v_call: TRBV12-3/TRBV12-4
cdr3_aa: CASSSGQGSYGYTF
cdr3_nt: TGTGCCAGCAGTTCCGGACAGGGTAGCTATGGCTACACCTTC

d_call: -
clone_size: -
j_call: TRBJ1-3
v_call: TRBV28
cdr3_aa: CASSLLASGNTKYF
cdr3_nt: TGTGCCAGCAGTTTATTGGCCTCTGGAAACACCAAATATTTT

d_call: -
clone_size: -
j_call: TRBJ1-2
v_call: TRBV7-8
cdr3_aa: CASSSQRSYGYTF
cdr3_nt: TGTGCCAGCAGCTCCCAAAGGTCCTATGGCTACACCTTC

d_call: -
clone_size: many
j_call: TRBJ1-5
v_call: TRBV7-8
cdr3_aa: CASSSREGNQPQHF
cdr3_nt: TGTGCCAGCAGCTCGAGGGAGGGCAATCAGCCCCAGCATTTT

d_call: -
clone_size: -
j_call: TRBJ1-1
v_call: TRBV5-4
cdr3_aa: CASSLAGLPGTEAFF
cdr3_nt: TGTGCCAGCAGCTTGGCCGGTCTCCCCGGCACTGAAGCTTTCTTT

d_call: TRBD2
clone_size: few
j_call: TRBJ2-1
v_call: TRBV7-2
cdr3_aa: CASSPLREARNEQFF
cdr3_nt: TGTGCCAGCAGCCCCTTGCGGGAGGCCAGAAATGAGCAGTTCTTC

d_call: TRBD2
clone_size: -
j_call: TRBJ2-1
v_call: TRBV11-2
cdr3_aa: CASSSILAGGPIEQFF
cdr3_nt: TGTGCCAGCAGCTCGATACTAGCGGGAGGGCCCATTGAGCAGTTCTTC

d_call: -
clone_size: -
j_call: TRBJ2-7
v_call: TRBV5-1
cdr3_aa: CASSFSPGLYEQYF
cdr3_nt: TGCGCCAGCAGCTTTTCCCCAGGGCTCTACGAGCAGTACTTC

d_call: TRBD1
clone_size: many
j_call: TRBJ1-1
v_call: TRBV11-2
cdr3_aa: CASSLVGQGLNTEAFF
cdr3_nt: TGTGCCAGCAGCTTAGTAGGACAGGGGTTGAACACTGAAGCTTTCTTT

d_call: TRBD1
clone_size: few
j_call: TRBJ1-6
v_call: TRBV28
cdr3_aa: CASSPQGQGNSPLHF
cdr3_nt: TGTGCCAGCAGTCCCCAGGGACAGGGAAATTCACCCCTCCACTTT

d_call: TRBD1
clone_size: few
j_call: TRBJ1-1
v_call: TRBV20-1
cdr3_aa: CSASMGQLKTEAFF
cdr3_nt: TGCAGTGCTAGTATGGGACAGTTGAAAACTGAAGCTTTCTTT

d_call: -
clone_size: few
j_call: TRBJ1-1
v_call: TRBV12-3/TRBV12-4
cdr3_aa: CASTRNPTGGRTEAFF
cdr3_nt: TGTGCCAGCACTCGGAACCCAACGGGGGGGCGAACTGAAGCTTTCTTT

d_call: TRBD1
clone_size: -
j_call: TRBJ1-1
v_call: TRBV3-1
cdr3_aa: CASSQTGGIEAFF
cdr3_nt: TGTGCCAGCAGCCAAACAGGGGGCATTGAAGCTTTCTTT

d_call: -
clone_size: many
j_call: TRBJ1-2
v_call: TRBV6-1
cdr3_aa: CASTRGISTGRNYGYTF
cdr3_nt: TGTGCCAGCACGAGGGGGATATCGACAGGACGTAACTATGGCTACACCTTC

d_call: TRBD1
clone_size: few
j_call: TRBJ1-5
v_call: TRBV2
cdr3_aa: CASSPSRGLIGVQPQHF
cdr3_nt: TGTGCCAGCAGTCCGAGCAGGGGGCTCATCGGTGTTCAGCCCCAGCATTTT

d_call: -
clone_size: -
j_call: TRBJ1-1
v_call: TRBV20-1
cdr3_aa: CSAFPGGNTEAFF
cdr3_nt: TGCAGTGCCTTCCCGGGGGGGAACACTGAAGCTTTCTTT

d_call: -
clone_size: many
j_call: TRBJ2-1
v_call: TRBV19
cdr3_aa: CASSINVGSGHNEQFF
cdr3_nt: TGTGCCAGTAGTATCAATGTGGGTTCTGGGCACAATGAGCAGTTCTTC

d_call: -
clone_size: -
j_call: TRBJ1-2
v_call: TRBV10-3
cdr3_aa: CAISEGTDYGYTF
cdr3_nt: TGTGCCATCAGTGAAGGGACCGACTATGGCTACACCTTC

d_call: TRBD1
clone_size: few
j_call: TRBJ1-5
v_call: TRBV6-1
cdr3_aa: CASKVSGQGFQPQHF
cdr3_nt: TGTGCCAGCAAGGTATCGGGACAGGGTTTCCAGCCCCAGCATTTT

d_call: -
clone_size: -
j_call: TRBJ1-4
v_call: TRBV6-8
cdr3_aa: CATLEYRATNEKLFF
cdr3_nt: TGTGCCACTTTAGAATACAGGGCAACTAATGAAAAACTGTTTTTT

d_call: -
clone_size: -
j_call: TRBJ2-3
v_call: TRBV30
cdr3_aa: CAWSLMASTDTQYF
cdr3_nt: TGTGCCTGGAGTCTCATGGCTAGCACAGATACGCAGTATTTT

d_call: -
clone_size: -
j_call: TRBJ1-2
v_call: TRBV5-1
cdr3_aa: CASSPVESYGYTF
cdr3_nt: TGCGCCAGCAGCCCGGTGGAATCCTATGGCTACACCTTC

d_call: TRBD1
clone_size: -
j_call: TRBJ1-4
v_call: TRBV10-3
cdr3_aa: CAISDQGAGPANEKLFF
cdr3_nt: TGTGCCATCAGTGATCAGGGGGCAGGACCGGCTAATGAAAAACTGTTTTTT

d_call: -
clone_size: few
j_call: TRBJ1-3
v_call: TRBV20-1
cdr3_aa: CSALRGSGNTIYF
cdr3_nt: TGCAGTGCTCTAAGGGGATCTGGAAACACCATATATTTT

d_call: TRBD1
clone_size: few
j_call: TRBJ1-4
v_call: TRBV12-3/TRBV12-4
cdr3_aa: CASSLDQTGEREKLFF
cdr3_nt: TGTGCCAGCAGTTTAGACCAGACAGGGGAACGAGAAAAACTGTTTTTT

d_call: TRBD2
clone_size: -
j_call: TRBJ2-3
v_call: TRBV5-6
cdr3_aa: CASSALYGTSGSTDTQYF
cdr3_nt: TGTGCCAGCAGCGCTCTATACGGGACTAGCGGGAGCACAGATACGCAGTATTTT

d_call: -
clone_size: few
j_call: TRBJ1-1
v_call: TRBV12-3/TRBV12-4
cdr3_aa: CASSLNVVRENTEAFF
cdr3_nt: TGTGCCAGCAGTTTAAACGTCGTCAGAGAAAACACTGAAGCTTTCTTT

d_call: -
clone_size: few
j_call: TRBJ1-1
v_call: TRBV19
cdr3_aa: CASSIRGNTEAFF
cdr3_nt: TGTGCCAGTAGTATTCGGGGGAACACTGAAGCTTTCTTT

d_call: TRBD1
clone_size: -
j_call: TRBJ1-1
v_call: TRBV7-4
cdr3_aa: CASSFTSTGITSFF
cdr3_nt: TGTGCCAGCAGCTTTACATCGACAGGGATAACTTCTTTCTTT

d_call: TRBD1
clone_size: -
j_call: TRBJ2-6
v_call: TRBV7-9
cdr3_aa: CASSSPTGGAGSGANVLTF
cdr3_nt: TGTGCCAGCAGCTCGCCGACAGGGGGCGCCGGCTCTGGGGCCAACGTCCTGACTTTC

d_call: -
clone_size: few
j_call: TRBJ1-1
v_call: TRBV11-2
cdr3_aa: CASSSLRWQGRNTEAFF
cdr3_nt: TGTGCCAGCAGCTCCCTTCGATGGCAGGGAAGGAACACTGAAGCTTTCTTT

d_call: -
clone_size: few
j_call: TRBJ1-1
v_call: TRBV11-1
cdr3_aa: CASRTGATYTEAFF
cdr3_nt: TGTGCCAGCAGAACGGGGGCGACTTACACTGAAGCTTTCTTT

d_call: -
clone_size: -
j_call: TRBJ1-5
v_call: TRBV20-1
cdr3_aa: CSAIRDSDSNQPQHF
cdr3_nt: TGCAGTGCTATTCGGGACTCCGATAGCAATCAGCCCCAGCATTTT

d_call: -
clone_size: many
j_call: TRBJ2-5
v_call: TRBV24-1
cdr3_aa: CATSDRRQSPKETQYF
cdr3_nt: TGTGCCACCAGTGATCGCCGACAGAGCCCTAAAGAGACCCAGTACTTC

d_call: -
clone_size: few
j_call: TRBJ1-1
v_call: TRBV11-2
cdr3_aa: CASSLQSEGTEAFF
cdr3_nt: TGTGCCAGCAGCCTACAGTCCGAGGGGACTGAAGCTTTCTTT

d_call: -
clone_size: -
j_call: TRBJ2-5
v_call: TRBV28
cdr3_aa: CASSSLNF
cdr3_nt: TGTGCCAGCAGTTCCCTTAACTTC

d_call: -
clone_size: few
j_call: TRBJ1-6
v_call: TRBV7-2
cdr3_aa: CASSLAARTVASPLHF
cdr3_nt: TGTGCCAGCAGCTTAGCCGCAAGGACGGTCGCGTCACCCCTCCACTTT

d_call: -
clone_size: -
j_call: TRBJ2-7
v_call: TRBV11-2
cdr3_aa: CASSVVLYEQYF
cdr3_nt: TGTGCCAGCAGCGTCGTTCTCTACGAGCAGTACTTC

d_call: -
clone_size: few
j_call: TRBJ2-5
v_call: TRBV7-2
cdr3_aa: CASSADRLQETQYF
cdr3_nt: TGTGCCAGCAGCGCCGACAGGTTACAAGAGACCCAGTACTTC

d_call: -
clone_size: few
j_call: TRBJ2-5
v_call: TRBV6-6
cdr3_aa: CASSSGRETQYF
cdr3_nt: TGTGCCAGCAGTTCGGGTAGGGAGACCCAGTACTTC

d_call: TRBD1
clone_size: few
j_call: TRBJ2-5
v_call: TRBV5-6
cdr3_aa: CASSRDRGGETQYF
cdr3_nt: TGTGCCAGCAGCCGGGACAGGGGTGGAGAGACCCAGTACTTC

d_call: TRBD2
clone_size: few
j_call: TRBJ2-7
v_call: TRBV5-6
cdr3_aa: CASSGLVSSYEQYF
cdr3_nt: TGTGCCAGCAGCGGACTAGTTAGCTCCTACGAGCAGTACTTC

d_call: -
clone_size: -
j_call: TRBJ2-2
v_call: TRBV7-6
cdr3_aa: CASSQRPPANTGELFF
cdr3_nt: TGTGCCAGCAGCCAACGACCCCCAGCGAACACCGGGGAGCTGTTTTTT

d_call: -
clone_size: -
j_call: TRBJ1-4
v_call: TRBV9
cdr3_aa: CASSVGAVGEKLFF
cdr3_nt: TGTGCCAGCAGCGTAGGGGCTGTCGGTGAAAAACTGTTTTTT

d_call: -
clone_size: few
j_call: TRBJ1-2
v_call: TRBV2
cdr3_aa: CASSEGRDYGYTF
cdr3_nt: TGTGCCAGCAGTGAAGGCAGGGACTATGGCTACACCTTC

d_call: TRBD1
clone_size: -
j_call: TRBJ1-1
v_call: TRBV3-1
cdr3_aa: CASSLGQRGTEAFF
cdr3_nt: TGTGCCAGCAGCCTGGGACAGCGGGGGACTGAAGCTTTCTTT

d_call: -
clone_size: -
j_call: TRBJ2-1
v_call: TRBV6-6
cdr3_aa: CASFNNEQFF
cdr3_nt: TGTGCCAGCTTCAACAATGAGCAGTTCTTC

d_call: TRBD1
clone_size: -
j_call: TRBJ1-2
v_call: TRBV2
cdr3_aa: CASSIRGGGVDYGYTF
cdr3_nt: TGTGCCAGCAGTATCCGGGGAGGGGGCGTTGACTATGGCTACACCTTC

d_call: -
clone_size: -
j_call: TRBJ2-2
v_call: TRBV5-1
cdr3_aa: CASSLVAASPSNTGELFF
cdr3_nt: TGCGCCAGCAGCTTGGTGGCAGCCTCACCATCGAACACCGGGGAGCTGTTTTTT

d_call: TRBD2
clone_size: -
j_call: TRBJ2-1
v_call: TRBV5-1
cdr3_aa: CASSVGTSGYNEQFF
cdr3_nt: TGCGCCAGCAGCGTCGGGACTAGCGGTTACAATGAGCAGTTCTTC